This TCR beta chain was captured by sequencing in a study of T cell clonotyping in hematopoietic cell transplantation. Profiling relied on immunoSEQ multiplex PCR, and the TCRdb table lists in-frame clones only, not all of them. The sample consists of some 9,900 clones, approximately 77% of them appearing once. Germline loops: CDR1 SGHTA, CDR2 FQGNSA. The CDR3 covers 15 residues. The ends were cut back, 2 bases at V and 0 bases at J, with 7 bases in the middle. The sample in question was PBMCs, obtained 30 days after allogeneic stem cell transplant. The genes are TRBV7-2 and TRBJ2-2; D not resolved. The TCR was taken from a female patient in her thirties or forties who had an allogeneic stem cell transplant from a related donor, so T cells may come from the graft donor. Some clones in this sample may be carry-over from other donors' samples. The CDR3 loop reads CASSLLGTNTGELFF. CDR3 DNA: TGTGCCAGCAGCTTACTAGGGACGAACACCGGGGAGCTGTTTTTT. The variable domain in full, completed from reference TRBV7-2 and TRBJ2-2, reads GAGVSQSPSNKVTEKGKDVELRCDPISGHTALYWYRQSLGQGLEFLIYFQGNSAPDKSGLPSDRFSAERTGGSVSTLTIQRTQQEDSAVYLCASSLLGTNTGELFFGEGSRLTVL.